This TCR beta chain comes out of a study of patients and donors after allogeneic stem cell transplantation. TCRdb re-derived calls from the RT-PCR reads in MiXCR, one entry per CDR3 protein. The sample records 70,000 to 100,000 distinct CDR3 sequences, just under 5% being singletons. Germline lookup yields CDR1 SGHNT and CDR2 YYREEE (reference sequence). CDR3 length equals 13 residues. The V segment lost 4 bases and the J segment 10 bases; nucleotides outside the gene matches: 10. The receptor's source is a human donor who was either an allogeneic HSCT recipient or a stem cell or donor lymphocyte infusion donor (not recorded which). It is not recorded whose cells these are; they may come from a transplant donor. The chain carries TRBV5-4 and TRBJ1-1, with 7 bases fitting TRBD1. Sequenced: blood, either unsorted or a sorted T cell fraction (not recorded which). The CDR3 loop reads CASSIDRDPVAFF. CDR3 nucleotide sequence: TGTGCCAGCAGCATCGACAGGGACCCTGTAGCTTTCTTT.